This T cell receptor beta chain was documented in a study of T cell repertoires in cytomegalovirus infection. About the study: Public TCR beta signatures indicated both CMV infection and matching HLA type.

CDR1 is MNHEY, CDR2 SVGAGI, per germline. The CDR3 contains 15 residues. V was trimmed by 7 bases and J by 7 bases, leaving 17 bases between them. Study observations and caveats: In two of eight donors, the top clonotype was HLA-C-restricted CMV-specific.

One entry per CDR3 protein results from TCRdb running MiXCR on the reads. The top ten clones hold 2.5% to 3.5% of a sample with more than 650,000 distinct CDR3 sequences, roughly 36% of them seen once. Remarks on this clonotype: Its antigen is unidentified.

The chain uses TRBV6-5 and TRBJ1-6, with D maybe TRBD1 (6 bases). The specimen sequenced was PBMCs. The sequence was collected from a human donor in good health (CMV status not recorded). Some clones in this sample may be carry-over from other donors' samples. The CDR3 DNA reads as TGTGCCAGCACCATACAGGGAATTTTAAATTCACCCCTCCACTTT. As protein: CASTIQGILNSPLHF.